Following are 32 T cell receptor beta chains from one sample sequenced in a study of vaccination and CD4 T cells after COVID-19. No cognate antigen is known for these TCRs. The Oncomine TCR Beta short-read assay sequenced DNA from cultured CD4+ T cells. One entry per CDR3 protein results from TCRdb running MiXCR on the PCR reads. The repertoire has about 4,600 distinct CDR3 sequences, approximately 45% of them found once; the top ten carry 40% to 45%. Treatment indicated: roughly 10-day PBMC culture with coronavirus spike peptide pools or control peptides (ViraFEST assay). Sequenced: CD4+ T cells from blood, cultured in vitro. The receptors were gathered from a human donor who had recovered from COVID-19.

J is TRBJ1-6 and V is TRBV20-1; a weak D match, TRBD1 (5 bases). V lost 2 bases and J 0 bases, leaving 32 bases between the germline ends. This CDR3 region has 23 residues. Germline V gene lookup returns CDR1 DFQATT and CDR2 SNEGSKA (reference sequence). The CDR3 protein is CSARHRVGGVSNAPSSYNSPLHF. The CDR3 region has the DNA TGCAGTGCTAGACACCGCGTTGGGGGAGTCTCAAACGCACCGAGCTCCTATAATTCACCCCTCCACTTT.

This clonotype was observed a few times. The chain has TRBV20-1 and TRBJ2-3, with TRBD2 matching 13 bases. CDR3 length equals 16 residues. The germline V gene has CDR1 DFQATT and CDR2 SNEGSKA (reference sequence). V gave up 6 bases and J gave up 0 bases; unmatched junction bases: 6. The CDR3 is CSAGLAGASSTDTQYF. The CDR3 bases are TGCAGTGCAGGACTAGCGGGGGCCTCTAGCACAGATACGCAGTATTTT.

The J gene is TRBJ2-5, the V gene TRBV6-1; D tentatively fits TRBD1 or TRBD2 (5 bases each). The V end was cut by 6 bases, the J end by 2 bases, with 13 bases between. This CDR3 has 14 residues. The germline V gene has CDR1 MNHNS and CDR2 SASEGT. CDR3 in DNA: TGTGCCAGCAGCCGACCGGGACCTCAAGAGACCCAGTACTTC. This translates into CASSRPGPQETQYF.

The rearrangement links TRBV28 to TRBJ1-5, with D hard to call. Germline lookup yields CDR1 MDHEN and CDR2 SYDVKM. V was cut by 10 bases and J by 6 bases, with 13 bases left in between. CDR3 length: 12 residues. The CDR3 region is CAIAGRGQPQHF. The CDR3 DNA reads as TGTGCCATCGCCGGACGGGGTCAGCCCCAGCATTTT.

This clonotype was picked up one time. The CDR3 region has the DNA TGTGCCAGCAGTGAATGGGACGCGGGAGGCAGCTACGAGCAGTACTTC. It is translated as CASSEWDAGGSYEQYF. This chain joins TRBV25-1 and TRBJ2-7; 8 bases map to TRBD2. V dropped 1 base and J dropped 3; count of bases not matched to a gene: 8. The CDR3 consists of 16 residues. Per germline, CDR1 MGHDK and CDR2 SYGVNS.

This clonotype was seen only a few times. This chain joins TRBV15 and TRBJ2-3; no reliable D call. The length of the CDR3 is 12 residues. Trimming left V 5 bases short and J 6 bases short, with 9 bases between. CDR1 LNHNV and CDR2 YYDKDF come from the germline V gene (reference sequence). This CDR3 is CATSGTWDTQYF. The CDR3 DNA sequence: TGTGCCACCAGCGGTACCTGGGATACGCAGTATTTT.

This clonotype was observed a few times. J is TRBJ2-5 and V is TRBV11-1, with 11 bases fitting TRBD2. The CDR3 covers 19 residues. Per the germline V gene, CDR1 is SGHAT and CDR2 is FQDESV (reference sequence). Losses at the gene ends were 0 bases for V and 0 bases for J; bases not matched to a gene: 9. The CDR3 region is CASSLAHTSGGRYQETQYF. The CDR3 nucleotides are TGTGCCAGCAGCTTAGCACACACTAGCGGGGGCCGTTACCAAGAGACCCAGTACTTC.

This chain links TRBV18 with TRBJ2-7, with TRBD1 matching over 8 bases. CDR1 is KGHSH and CDR2 is LQKENI in the germline V gene. This CDR3 has 16 amino acids. The ends lost 3 bases at V and 2 bases at J; junction bases unmatched: 9. CDR3 sequence: CASSPIDRGAPYEQYF. The CDR3 coding sequence is TGTGCCAGCTCACCCATCGACAGGGGTGCACCCTACGAGCAGTACTTC.

This chain connects TRBV20-1 to TRBJ2-7, with a possible D match to TRBD2 (7 bases). CDR1 is DFQATT and CDR2 is SNEGSKA in the germline V gene (reference sequence). Trimming removed 4 bases from V and 0 bases from J, with 13 bases in between. The CDR3 totals 14 residues. The DNA for the CDR3 is TGCAGTGCTATTAAGGGGGGGAGCTCCTACGAGCAGTACTTC. Its protein is CSAIKGGSSYEQYF.

J is TRBJ1-1 and V is TRBV5-5; D perhaps matches TRBD1 (5 bases). Germline lookup yields CDR1 SGHKS and CDR2 YYEKEE (reference sequence). CDR3 length equals 15 residues. With 0 bases removed from V and 4 bases from J, the gap between germline ends came to 13 bases. For the CDR3, the DNA is TGTGCCAGCAGCTTGGAATGGGGCGGGGGCACTGAAGCTTTCTTT. The encoded protein is CASSLEWGGGTEAFF.

This chain joins TRBV20-1 and TRBJ2-5, with D perhaps TRBD1 or TRBD2 (5 bases each). There are 13 residues in the CDR3. CDR1 and CDR2 from the germline V gene are DFQATT and SNEGSKA (reference sequence). Between the trimmed V and J ends, which lost 6 bases and 6 bases, there was a span of 17 bases. In DNA form, the CDR3 reads TGCAGTGCGTTAACCCCGGGGCCCAAGACCCAGTACTTC. Residues: CSALTPGPKTQYF.

The rearrangement uses TRBV14 and TRBJ2-1, with D possibly called TRBD1 or TRBD2 (5 bases each). The CDR3 contains 16 residues. With 4 bases removed from V and 5 bases from J, the gap between germline ends came to 18 bases. The germline gives CDR1 SGHDN, CDR2 FVKESK. The CDR3 coding sequence is TGTGCCAGCAGCCCCATCCAGGGCTGGGACGACAATGAGCAGTTCTTC. Translating gives CASSPIQGWDDNEQFF.

By sample fraction, this clonotype is medium-sized (0.01 to 0.1%). This chain joins TRBV7-6 and TRBJ2-7; D is undetermined. This CDR3 has 11 amino acids. CDR1 is SGHVS, CDR2 FNYEAQ, per germline. Trimming pared 1 base from V and 6 bases from J, leaving 4 bases between. CDR3 protein: CASSLVAEQYF. The CDR3 DNA reads as TGTGCCAGCAGCTTAGTGGCCGAGCAGTACTTC.

The gene calls are TRBV24-1 and TRBJ2-3; 8 nucleotides agree with TRBD2. V was pared by 5 bases and J by 2 bases, with 8 bases of the junction left unmatched. This CDR3 is 16 amino acids long. Germline assignment: CDR1 KGHDR and CDR2 SFDVKD. The CDR3 nucleotides read TGTGCCACCAGTGCTCGTACGGGGGGGCCCACAGATACGCAGTATTTT. It encodes CATSARTGGPTDTQYF.

The chain couples TRBV10-3 to TRBJ2-3; tentatively, D is TRBD2 (5 bases). The CDR3 is 14 residues long. Germline CDR1 is ENHRY and CDR2 is SYGVKD. Trimming cost V 5 bases and J 3 bases, with 12 bases left between them. The CDR3 loop reads CAISFEGSTDTQYF. CDR3 in DNA: TGTGCCATCAGTTTTGAGGGCTCGACAGATACGCAGTATTTT.

V usage is TRBV4-3 and J usage is TRBJ2-4; D tentatively fits TRBD1 or TRBD2 (6 bases each). The germline gives CDR1 LGHNA, CDR2 YSLEER. The CDR3 length is 13 residues. Trimming left V 3 bases short and J 8 bases short, with 11 bases between. The CDR3 DNA reads TGCGCCAGCAGCCACCAGGAGGGGGACATTCAGTACTTC. Protein product: CASSHQEGDIQYF.

The rearrangement links TRBV4-2 to TRBJ2-2, with TRBD2 matching over 15 bases. The CDR3 runs to 19 residues. Trimming took 0 bases from V and 7 from J; bases not matched to a gene: 9. Looked up from germline, CDR1 is LGHNA and CDR2 is YNFKEQ. The chain's CDR3 is CASSQDNGLAGGRGGELFF. CDR3 DNA sequence: TGTGCCAGCAGCCAAGACAACGGACTAGCGGGAGGGCGAGGCGGGGAGCTGTTTTTT.

The V gene is TRBV28, the J gene TRBJ2-6; 7 nucleotides line up with TRBD1. Germline assignment: CDR1 MDHEN and CDR2 SYDVKM. This CDR3 has 15 residues. V lost 6 bases to trimming and J lost 0 bases; unmatched junction nucleotides: 2. DNA of the CDR3: TGTGCCAGCAGAAGACAGGGCTCTGGGGCCAACGTCCTGACTTTC. Translation: CASRRQGSGANVLTF.

This clonotype is a singleton in its sample. In DNA form, the CDR3 reads TGTGCCGGATCACTAGCGGGGAAAGATTACAATGAGCAGTTCTTC. Translating it yields CAGSLAGKDYNEQFF. V is TRBV6-1 and J is TRBJ2-1; 10 nucleotides align to TRBD2. V was clipped by 11 bases and J by 4 bases; unmatched bases: 11. CDR3 length: 15 amino acids. Germline V CDR1 and CDR2: MNHNS, SASEGT.

This clonotype has only a few counts. The chain employs TRBV7-8 and TRBJ2-7; 12 positions agree with TRBD2. V gave up 5 bases and J gave up 4 bases; unmatched junction bases: 15. Germline assignment: CDR1 SGHVS and CDR2 FQNEAQ. The CDR3 has 18 residues. In DNA form, the CDR3 reads TGTGCCAGCAGCCACTACCGGACTAGCGGGACGATTAAGTACGAGCAGTACTTC. Translation: CASSHYRTSGTIKYEQYF.

The sample holds one count of this clonotype. This chain connects TRBV19 to TRBJ2-2; 13 bases agree with TRBD2. CDR3 length equals 16 residues. Trimming removed 4 bases from V and 7 bases from J; junction bases left unmatched: 6. Germline values: CDR1 LNHDA, CDR2 SQIVND (reference sequence). CDR3 loop: CASSTTSGRYDGELFF. CDR3 in DNA: TGTGCCAGTAGTACGACTAGCGGGAGGTATGACGGGGAGCTGTTTTTT.

The chain carries TRBV24-1 and TRBJ2-2; D not certain. Trimming pared 4 bases from V and 8 bases from J, leaving 13 bases between. CDR1 and CDR2 (germline): KGHDR, SFDVKD. This CDR3 contains 14 residues. The CDR3 loop reads CATSDVTYSGELFF. The CDR3 coding sequence is TGTGCCACCAGTGACGTGACGTATTCGGGGGAGCTGTTTTTT.

This rearrangement joins TRBV6-5 to TRBJ1-5, with a weak D call TRBD1 (5 bases). The CDR3 length is 13 residues. Trimming removed 4 bases from V and 4 bases from J, with 8 bases in between. The germline CDR1 and CDR2 sequences are MNHEY and SVGAGI. CDR3 nucleotides: TGTGCCAGCAGTTGGGGGTTGAATCAGCCCCAGCATTTT. It is translated as CASSWGLNQPQHF.

CDR3 protein: CASSPPKNTEAFF. CDR3 sequence (DNA): TGTGCCAGCTCACCACCTAAGAACACTGAAGCTTTCTTT. The genes are TRBV18 and TRBJ1-1; D is uncertain. Per the germline V gene, CDR1 is KGHSH and CDR2 is LQKENI. V lost 0 bases and J 1 base, leaving 3 bases between the germline ends. The CDR3 covers 13 residues.

The rearrangement uses TRBV6-1 and TRBJ2-2; D possibly corresponds to TRBD1 (6 bases). Trimming pared 6 bases from V and 5 bases from J, leaving 7 bases between. Germline assignment: CDR1 MNHNS and CDR2 SASEGT. There are 12 residues in the CDR3. The CDR3 spells CASSQGTGELFF. The CDR3 DNA follows: TGTGCCAGCAGCCAGGGGACCGGGGAGCTGTTTTTT.

This clonotype is judged medium-sized. The J gene is TRBJ1-2, the V gene TRBV2, with 12 nucleotides matching TRBD1. V lost 6 bases, J lost 7 bases, and 6 bases stayed unmatched. Per germline, CDR1 SNHLY and CDR2 FYNNEI. The CDR3 runs 14 residues. The CDR3 region is CASSGTGGIFGYTF. CDR3 DNA sequence: TGTGCCAGCAGCGGGACAGGGGGCATTTTTGGCTACACCTTC. Using reference TRBV2 and TRBJ1-2 for the parts outside the CDR3, the full variable domain is EPEVTQTPSHQVTQMGQEVILRCVPISNHLYFYWYRQILGQKVEFLVSFYNNEISEKSEIFDDQFSVERPDGSNFTLKIRSTKLEDSAMYFCASSGTGGIFGYTFGSGTRLTVV.

This clonotype rates as medium-sized. The rearrangement joins TRBV7-9 to TRBJ2-5; D remains unclear. The V gene lost 7 bases and the J gene lost 4 bases, with 13 bases spanning the gap. CDR1 SEHNR and CDR2 FQNEAQ come from the germline V gene (reference sequence). The CDR3 totals 13 residues. CDR3 amino acids: CASTPTAAETQYF. The DNA for the CDR3 is TGTGCCAGCACCCCTACGGCAGCAGAGACCCAGTACTTC.

This clonotype showed up just a few times. This sequence joins TRBV10-3 and TRBJ2-7; D uncertain. V gave up 2 bases and J gave up 1 base, with 18 bases separating them. Germline assignment: CDR1 ENHRY and CDR2 SYGVKD. The CDR3 sequence is 17 residues long. For the CDR3, the DNA is TGTGCCATCAGTGAGCGCGATCGGGTTTTCAGTTCCTACGAGCAGTACTTC. This codes for CAISERDRVFSSYEQYF.

This chain links TRBV19 with TRBJ1-2; D may be TRBD1 (5 bases). V lost 3 bases and J 4 bases, leaving 18 bases between the germline ends. Germline CDR1 and CDR2: LNHDA and SQIVND (reference sequence). The CDR3 covers 16 residues. CDR3 in amino acids: CASSIYFPQGSYGYTF. The CDR3 DNA sequence: TGTGCCAGTAGTATCTACTTTCCTCAGGGATCCTATGGCTACACCTTC.

This chain links TRBV5-1 with TRBJ1-1; 8 nucleotides match TRBD1. Germline CDR1 and CDR2: SGHRS and YFSETQ. This CDR3 contains 14 residues. V lost 4 bases and J lost 4; bases outside the gene matches: 6. CDR3 sequence (DNA): TGCGCCAGCAGCCCGGGGCAGGGGGCCACTGAAGCTTTCTTT. It translates to CASSPGQGATEAFF. Full variable domain (outside the CDR3, taken from reference TRBV5-1 and TRBJ1-1): KAGVTQTPRYLIKTRGQQVTLSCSPISGHRSVSWYQQTPGQGLQFLFEYFSETQRNKGNFPGRFSGRQFSNSRSEMNVSTLELGDSALYLCASSPGQGATEAFFGQGTRLTVV.

This sequence joins TRBV6-1 and TRBJ2-2; 11 positions agree with TRBD1. The germline V gene encodes CDR1 MNHNS and CDR2 SASEGT. Unmatched junction bases numbered 26, after V lost 6 bases and J lost 2 bases. The CDR3 runs 23 residues. CDR3 loop: CASSKKPQWTGGSRGRNTGELFF. For the CDR3, the DNA is TGTGCCAGCAGCAAAAAACCGCAATGGACAGGGGGCTCAAGGGGCCGTAACACCGGGGAGCTGTTTTTT.

The J gene is TRBJ2-7, the V gene TRBV6-1, with a weak D call TRBD2 (6 bases). CDR1 is MNHNS, CDR2 SASEGT, per germline. This CDR3 region has 14 residues. Trimming took 6 bases from V and 3 from J, leaving 15 bases between them. The CDR3 DNA sequence: TGTGCCAGCAGGGACTTAGCGGCGGGCTACGAGCAGTACTTC. It is translated as CASRDLAAGYEQYF.